The 3 T cell receptor beta chains listed next were all sequenced from one sample in a study of blood T cell repertoires in COVID-19. Clones were sequenced by immunoSEQ multiplex PCR, and TCRdb holds only the in-frame ones, with some missing. This sample has about 310,000 clones; 80% to 90% occur once, and the top ten carry 1%. The sequenced sample consisted of peripheral blood. The receptors here all came from a man between 45 and 60 years old with active or convalescent COVID-19.

The chain uses TRBV18 and TRBJ2-5; 12 nucleotides line up with TRBD1. CDR1 is KGHSH, CDR2 LQKENI, per germline. The CDR3 spans 15 residues. V lost 2 bases, J lost 6 bases, and 4 bases stayed unmatched. CDR3 region: CASSPRDRGLQTQYF. The CDR3, as DNA: TGTGCCAGCTCACCAAGGGACAGGGGGCTGCAGACCCAGTACTTC.

CDR3 DNA sequence: TGTGCCAGCAGCTTATTGTACTCTGGGGCCAACGTCCTGACTTTC. Protein sequence: CASSLLYSGANVLTF. The chain combines TRBV7-2 with TRBJ2-6; unclear D gene. The ends were cut back, 2 bases at V and 0 bases at J, with 5 bases in the middle. CDR3 size: 15 residues. CDR1 is SGHTA, CDR2 FQGNSA, per germline. Drawing the rest from reference TRBV7-2 and TRBJ2-6, the complete variable domain is GAGVSQSPSNKVTEKGKDVELRCDPISGHTALYWYRQSLGQGLEFLIYFQGNSAPDKSGLPSDRFSAERTGGSVSTLTIQRTQQEDSAVYLCASSLLYSGANVLTFGAGSRLTVL.

CDR3 protein: CASSPDRDISTDTQYF. The CDR3, as DNA: TGCGCCAGCAGCCCCGACCGGGACATCAGCACAGATACGCAGTATTTT. The V and J genes are TRBV4-1 and TRBJ2-3, with D possibly being TRBD1 (6 bases). The germline V gene has CDR1 MGHRA and CDR2 YSYEKL. CDR3 length equals 16 residues. V was shortened by 4 bases and J by 0 bases, with 14 bases between the two germline ends.